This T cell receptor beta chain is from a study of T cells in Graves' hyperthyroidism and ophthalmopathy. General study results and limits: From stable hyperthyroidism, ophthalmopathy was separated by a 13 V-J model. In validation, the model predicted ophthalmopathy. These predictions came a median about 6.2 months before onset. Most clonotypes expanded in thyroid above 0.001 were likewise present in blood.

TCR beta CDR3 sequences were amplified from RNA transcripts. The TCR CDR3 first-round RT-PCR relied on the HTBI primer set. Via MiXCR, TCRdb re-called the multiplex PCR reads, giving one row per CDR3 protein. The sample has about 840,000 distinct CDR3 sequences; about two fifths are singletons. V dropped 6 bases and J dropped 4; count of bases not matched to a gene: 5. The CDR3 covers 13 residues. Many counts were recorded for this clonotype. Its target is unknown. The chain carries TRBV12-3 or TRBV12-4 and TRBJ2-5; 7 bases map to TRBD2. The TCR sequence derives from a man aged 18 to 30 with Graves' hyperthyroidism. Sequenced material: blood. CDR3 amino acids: CASSLWGGETQYF. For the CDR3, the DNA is TGTGCCAGCAGCTTATGGGGGGGAGAGACCCAGTACTTC.